This T cell receptor beta chain was captured by sequencing in a study of blood T cell repertoires in COVID-19 (dated by TCRdb to 2020 to 2022). Regarding the study in general: The collaborator samples originated in the United States, Italy and Spain and spanned the acute and convalescent phases of COVID-19. The prospective study material was composed of cDNA or gDNA derived from T cells, B-cell-depleted T cells, or PBMCs. Subjects who had been exposed to COVID-19, were actively infected with it, or had recovered from it provided the deeply sampled blood TCRbeta repertoires that made up the dataset. A freely available public database, intended as a resource for researchers studying the immune response to SARS-CoV-2, is where the repertoires were released. The samples were drawn from two sources: the first 160 participants of the ongoing ImmuneRACE study, and 1,000 to 1,500 subjects contributed by 6 global collaborators. Sample metadata almost always included a de-identified subject ID, COVID-19 status, age in years and sex. Where available, HLA class I and class II types were obtained from metadata supplied by the sample provider rather than from assay-based typing.

The study at large found these results: How much clinical and demographic metadata was included differed by source and by participant, and the metadata was provided uncurated.

The immunoSEQ Assay, a bias-controlled multiplex PCR, was used to amplify TCRbeta CDR3 regions from genomic DNA. The authors' analysis ran thus. The number of nucleated cells in each sample was estimated by amplification of reference gene primers within the assay. To quantify the absolute abundance of each unique TCRbeta CDR3 rearrangement, sequence reads were collapsed and filtered. For each sample, productive Simpson clonality was calculated as the square root of Simpson's diversity index across productive rearrangements. The clones in this table, taken by TCRdb from immuneACCESS, are in-frame only. Not every clone is retained; where verified, under half of the shortfall comes from an unresolved V gene, and the cause of the rest is unknown. Clone size and the V and J calls come from that table; the DNA yielded D and trimming. The sample table shows 280,000 or so clones, and 90% are seen once. Jointly, the top ten make up about 1.7% of the sample.

A remark on this clone: The specificity of this receptor is unknown. Base qualities are not at hand, and no much larger clone is one base apart.

In the prospective study, participants were about 18 to 90 years old, resided in 25 or so geographic areas of the United States, and were enrolled through a virtual design. To assign participants to cohorts, the prospective study relied on clinical history that participants themselves reported in a screening survey and a study questionnaire. In the prospective study, mobile phlebotomists collected whole blood, serum and a nasopharyngeal or oropharyngeal swab from each participant. Participants in the prospective study had the option to provide additional blood draws and questionnaires over a roughly 2-month period. Blood samples from the prospective study were shipped frozen or at room temperature prior to DNA extraction. The CDR3, cysteine through phenylalanine, is 19 amino acids long. The only DNA kept is the CDR3, 57 bases in frame from the first base. After removal of 1 base from V and 4 bases from J, the junction retains 17 bases not matched to a gene. CDR1 and CDR2, looked up from the germline V gene (reference sequence), are SEHNR and FQNEAQ.

The receptor chain draws on TRBV7-9 and TRBJ2-7; TRBD1 agrees with 9 junctional bases. The sequencing input was PBMCs or T cells enriched from blood (not recorded which). The receptor was derived from a woman between 18 and 30 years old with acute COVID-19. Here is the DNA: TGTGCCAGCAGCTTAGTCCTTACTTCAATGACAGGGGGTGGATACGAGCAGTACTTC. Translated, this is CASSLVLTSMTGGGYEQYF.